This TCR beta chain was sequenced in a study of PD-1 and CTLA-4 blockade in melanoma. The CDR3 is 14 residues long. Germline loops: CDR1 SNHLY, CDR2 FYNNEI. V gave up 6 bases and J gave up 1 base, with 12 bases separating them. Profiling relied on immunoSEQ multiplex PCR, and the TCRdb table lists in-frame clones only, not all of them. The repertoire holds 20,000 to 25,000 clones, with more than 70% as singletons. The sequences come from CD8+ T cells from peripheral blood, collected before anti-PD-1 treatment. This rearrangement joins TRBV2 to TRBJ1-2; D might be TRBD1 (5 bases). The TCR originated in a human donor with melanoma. The CDR3 bases are TGTGCCAGCAGCGCTGGACAACTTAACTATGGCTACACCTTC. Translation gives CASSAGQLNYGYTF.